This T cell receptor beta chain derives from a study of T cells in Graves' hyperthyroidism and ophthalmopathy. Germline V gene lookup returns CDR1 SGHTA and CDR2 FQGNSA. The CDR3 length is 14 residues. Duration under 3 months, a NOSPECS grade of at least 4, and a Clinical Activity Score of at least 3 characterized the ophthalmopathy patients. Extraction of PBMCs used 8.5 to 10 ml of fresh peripheral blood. Concerning this clonotype itself: One base away lies a much larger clone, so this may be a sequencing read error.

TCR beta CDR3 regions were amplified from RNA transcripts. A first-round RT-PCR of the TCR CDR3 used the HTBI primer set. TCRdb re-analysed the multiplex PCR reads in MiXCR, keeping a single row per CDR3 protein. The sample contains under 350,000 distinct CDR3 sequences, about 18% of which appear only once. Material for sequencing was blood. The rearrangement uses TRBV7-2 and TRBJ2-1; 9 bases match TRBD2. The sequence came from a woman in her fifties or sixties with Graves' ophthalmopathy. Here the CDR3 reads CASRSSGGYDEQFF. As DNA, the CDR3 is TGTGCCAGCAGAAGTAGCGGGGGCTACGATGAGCAGTTCTTC.